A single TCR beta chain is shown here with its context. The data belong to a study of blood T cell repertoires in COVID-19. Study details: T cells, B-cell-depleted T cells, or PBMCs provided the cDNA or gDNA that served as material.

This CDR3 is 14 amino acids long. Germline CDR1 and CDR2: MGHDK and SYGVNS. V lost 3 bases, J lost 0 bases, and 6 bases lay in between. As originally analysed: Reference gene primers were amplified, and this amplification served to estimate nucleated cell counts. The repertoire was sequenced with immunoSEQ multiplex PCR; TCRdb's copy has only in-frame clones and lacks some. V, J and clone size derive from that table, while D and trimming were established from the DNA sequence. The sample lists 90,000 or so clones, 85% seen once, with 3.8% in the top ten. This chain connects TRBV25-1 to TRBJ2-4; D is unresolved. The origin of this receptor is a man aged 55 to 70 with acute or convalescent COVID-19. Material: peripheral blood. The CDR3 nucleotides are TGTGCCAGCAGTGATCGTCTAGCCAAAAACATTCAGTACTTC. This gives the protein CASSDRLAKNIQYF.